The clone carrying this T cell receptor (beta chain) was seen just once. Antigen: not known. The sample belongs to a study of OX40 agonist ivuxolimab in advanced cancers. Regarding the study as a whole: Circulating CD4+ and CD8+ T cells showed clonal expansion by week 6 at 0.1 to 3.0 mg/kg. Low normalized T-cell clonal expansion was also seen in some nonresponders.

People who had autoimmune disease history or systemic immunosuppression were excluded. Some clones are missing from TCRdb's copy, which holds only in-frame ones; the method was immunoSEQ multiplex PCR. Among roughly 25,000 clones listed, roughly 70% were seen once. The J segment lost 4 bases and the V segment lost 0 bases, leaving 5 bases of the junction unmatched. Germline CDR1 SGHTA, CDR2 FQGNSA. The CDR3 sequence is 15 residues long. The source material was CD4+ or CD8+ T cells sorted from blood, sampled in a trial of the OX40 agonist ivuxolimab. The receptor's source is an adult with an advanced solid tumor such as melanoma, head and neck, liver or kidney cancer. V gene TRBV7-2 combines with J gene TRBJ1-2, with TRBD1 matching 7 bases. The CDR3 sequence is CASSLALGTVYGYTF. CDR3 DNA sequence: TGTGCCAGCAGCTTAGCGTTGGGGACAGTCTATGGCTACACCTTC.